The 16 T cell receptor beta chains below were found in one sample sequenced in a study of cytomegalovirus exposure and HLA in healthy donors. PCR primers comprised 60 Vbeta and 13 Jbeta primers. Sequencing was performed with immunoSEQ multiplex PCR; in TCRdb, only in-frame clones are kept and a portion is missing. The sample records 120,000 or so clones, roughly 80% being singletons. Sequencing was carried out using PBMCs. All receptors derive from a man aged 18 to 35 in good health and CMV-seropositive.

This clone was observed a single time. The chain has TRBV7-8 and TRBJ2-3, with TRBD2 identical over 11 bases. The CDR3 has 17 amino acids. V dropped 5 bases and J dropped 6; count of bases not matched to a gene: 13. From germline, CDR1 is SGHVS and CDR2 FQNEAQ. The CDR3 nucleotides are TGTGCCAGCAGCCCAATAGCGGGGGGGCCTCTAGCCGATACGCAGTATTTT. This sequence encodes CASSPIAGGPLADTQYF. Based on the CDR3 plus reference TRBV7-8 and TRBJ2-3, the full variable domain is GAGVSQSPRYKVAKRGQDVALRCDPISGHVSLFWYQQALGQGPEFLTYFQNEAQLDKSGLPSDRFFAERPEGSVSTLKIQRTQQEDSAVYLCASSPIAGGPLADTQYFGPGTRLTVL.

This clone came up a few times. The rearrangement links TRBV4-3 to TRBJ1-2; 9 bases fit TRBD1. This CDR3 contains 15 residues. Germline trimming cut 2 bases from V and 5 bases from J; bases unmatched to any gene: 6. Per the germline V gene, CDR1 is LGHNA and CDR2 is YSLEER. The CDR3 coding sequence is TGCGCCAGCAGCCAAACCTCCGGGACAGGGTATGGCTACACCTTC. Translation gives CASSQTSGTGYGYTF.

This chain connects TRBV2 to TRBJ2-7, with TRBD2 matching over 7 bases. This CDR3 is 13 amino acids long. The V segment lost 8 bases and the J segment 4 bases; nucleotides outside the gene matches: 8. Germline assignment: CDR1 SNHLY and CDR2 FYNNEI. DNA for the CDR3: TGTGCCAGCCAGGGAGGGTTAGTATACGAGCAGTACTTC. This gives the protein CASQGGLVYEQYF. Full variable domain (rest looked up from reference TRBV2 and TRBJ2-7): EPEVTQTPSHQVTQMGQEVILRCVPISNHLYFYWYRQILGQKVEFLVSFYNNEISEKSEIFDDQFSVERPDGSNFTLKIRSTKLEDSAMYFCASQGGLVYEQYFGPGTRLTVT.

V and J are TRBV10-3 and TRBJ1-1; TRBD1 aligns across 8 bases. The V gene end was trimmed by 3 bases and the J gene end by 1 base; junction bases not matched to a gene: 13. The CDR3 sequence is 18 residues long. CDR1 and CDR2 (germline): ENHRY, SYGVKD. The CDR3 DNA sequence: TGTGCCATCAGTGACCCGTATAAGTCCGGGACAGGGAACACTGAAGCTTTCTTT. Its protein product is CAISDPYKSGTGNTEAFF.

The chain uses TRBV25-1 and TRBJ2-3, with 10 bases matching TRBD2. The CDR3 length is 13 residues. J lost 4 bases, V lost 5 bases, and 0 bases had no gene match. CDR1 is MGHDK and CDR2 is SYGVNS in the germline V gene. The CDR3 region is CASSSGGADTQYF. The CDR3 nucleotides read TGTGCCAGCAGTAGCGGGGGGGCAGATACGCAGTATTTT.

Concerning this clone itself: Relative to the germline gene, one junction end is altered; a read error may explain this. The chain has TRBV7-7 and TRBJ2-7; no clear D gene. CDR1 is SSHAT, CDR2 FNYEAQ, per germline (reference sequence). The CDR3 contains 12 residues. The CDR3 DNA sequence: TGTGCTAGCAGCCCCCGCGCCGGCGAGCAGTACTTC. Translated: CASSPRAGEQYF.

This chain connects TRBV5-6 to TRBJ2-7, with 7 bases aligning to TRBD1. The CDR3 contains 12 residues. Trimming took 2 bases from V and 4 from J; bases not matched to a gene: 0. The germline V gene has CDR1 SGHDT and CDR2 YYEEEE. The CDR3 here is CASSLQGYEQYF. CDR3 bases: TGTGCCAGCAGCTTACAGGGGTACGAGCAGTACTTC.

The chain links TRBV27 to TRBJ1-1, with TRBD1 identical over 9 bases. The germline gives CDR1 MNHEY, CDR2 SMNVEV (reference sequence). The CDR3 has 18 residues. V lost 1 base and J lost 0; bases outside the gene matches: 9. CDR3 sequence reads: CASSLYGRTGGLNTEAFF. The CDR3 DNA reads as TGTGCCAGCAGTTTATATGGGCGAACAGGGGGCTTGAACACTGAAGCTTTCTTT.

The chain joins TRBV5-5 to TRBJ1-6, with no clear D. The V and J ends lost 3 bases and 6 bases respectively, with 16 bases between them. CDR1 and CDR2 (germline): SGHKS, YYEKEE (reference sequence). The CDR3 is made up of 16 amino acids. The CDR3 region is CASSSLGVGSNSPLHF. For the CDR3, the DNA is TGTGCCAGCAGCTCCCTCGGGGTAGGAAGTAATTCACCCCTCCACTTT.

This chain connects TRBV6-5 to TRBJ2-5, with 7 bases aligning to TRBD1. In germline, CDR1 is MNHEY, CDR2 SVGAGI. V gave up 5 bases and J gave up 5 bases; unmatched junction bases: 5. The CDR3 covers 13 residues. The CDR3 here is CASSLRGRETQYF. In DNA, the CDR3 is TGTGCCAGCAGTCTAAGGGGGCGGGAGACCCAGTACTTC.

The rearrangement joins TRBV6-8 to TRBJ1-2; 8 bases fit TRBD1. This CDR3 comprises 17 residues. In germline, CDR1 is MNHGY, CDR2 SAAAGT. The V segment lost 0 bases and the J segment 6 bases; nucleotides outside the gene matches: 12. CDR3 amino acids: CASSYSGRGPVMDGYTF. The CDR3 DNA reads TGTGCCAGCAGTTACTCTGGCAGGGGGCCCGTGATGGATGGCTACACCTTC.

Turning to this clone: Within the sample, other DNA sequences also encode this same CDR3. This chain uses TRBV4-3 with TRBJ2-7, with 7 positions matching TRBD2. After removal of 1 base from V and 4 bases from J, the junction contained 7 bases not matched to a gene. The CDR3 is 15 residues long. The germline gives CDR1 LGHNA, CDR2 YSLEER. CDR3 amino acids: CASSQVGGGLYEQYF. CDR3 DNA: TGCGCCAGCAGCCAAGTTGGGGGGGGGTTATACGAGCAGTACTTC.

The V call is TRBV5-4, the J call TRBJ2-1; D uncertain. Trimming removed 1 base from V and 0 bases from J, with 14 bases in between. Germline values: CDR1 SGHNT, CDR2 YYREEE (reference sequence). The CDR3 runs 17 residues. CDR3 nucleotide sequence: TGTGCCAGCAGCTTGCTTTCAGACTCCTTCTCCTACAATGAGCAGTTCTTC. Protein product: CASSLLSDSFSYNEQFF. The complete variable domain, with remaining parts taken from reference TRBV5-4 and TRBJ2-1, reads ETGVTQSPTHLIKTRGQQVTLRCSSQSGHNTVSWYQQALGQGPQFIFQYYREEENGRGNFPPRFSGLQFPNYSSELNVNALELDDSALYLCASSLLSDSFSYNEQFFGPGTRLTVL.

The chain employs TRBV5-1 and TRBJ2-1; TRBD1 agrees at 8 bases. From germline, CDR1 is SGHRS and CDR2 YFSETQ. Unmatched junction bases numbered 9, after V lost 4 bases and J lost 9 bases. This CDR3 comprises 14 residues. CDR3 sequence (DNA): TGCGCCAGCAGCCCAAGGACAGGGAGCAGTGAGCAGTTCTTC. Encoded protein: CASSPRTGSSEQFF.

V and J are TRBV7-9 and TRBJ2-1, with TRBD1 matching over 8 bases. CDR3 length: 17 residues. With V trimmed by 3 bases and J by 0 bases, 7 bases remained unmatched. CDR1 and CDR2 from the germline V gene are SEHNR and FQNEAQ (reference sequence). The CDR3 nucleotides read TGTGCCAGCAGCTTCACAGGGGGGAAGAGCTCCTACAATGAGCAGTTCTTC. Its translation: CASSFTGGKSSYNEQFF.

The chain has TRBV7-9 and TRBJ2-1; 9 bases line up with TRBD2. V lost 1 base and J lost 7; bases outside the gene matches: 5. The CDR3 totals 15 residues. CDR1 and CDR2 from the germline V gene are SEHNR and FQNEAQ (reference sequence). The CDR3 DNA sequence: TGTGCCAGCAGCTTAGATGGGACTAGCATAAATGAGCAGTTCTTC. Amino acid sequence: CASSLDGTSINEQFF.